Shown below are 32 T cell receptor beta chains from a single sample sequenced in a study of CD4 T cells in relation to SARS-CoV-2 and coronaviruses. TCRdb's table, derived via immunoSEQ multiplex PCR, lists solely in-frame clones and lacks some. The sample holds approximately 36,000 clones, over 75% seen once. These receptors have no known antigen. The sample consisted of memory CD4+ T cells from PBMCs, cultured in vitro. Receptor source: an adult with COVID-19.

The chain carries TRBV27 and TRBJ1-6; D unclear. CDR3 size: 15 residues. CDR1 MNHEY and CDR2 SMNVEV come from the germline V gene (reference sequence). Trimming shortened V by 5 bases and J by 4 bases, and 12 bases separated the two germline ends. The DNA for the CDR3 is TGTGCCAGCAGTGACCCGGGAAGATATAATTCACCCCTCCACTTT. It specifies CASSDPGRYNSPLHF.

This clone was seen more than once but under ten times. The chain has TRBV7-9 and TRBJ2-7, with D hard to call. Looked up from germline, CDR1 is SEHNR and CDR2 is FQNEAQ (reference sequence). Deletions cut 4 bases from V and 3 bases from J, with 4 bases between. There are 11 residues in the CDR3. The CDR3 sequence is CASSSYYEQYF. CDR3 coding DNA: TGTGCCAGCAGCTCCTACTACGAGCAGTACTTC.

In this sample, this clone turned up once. This rearrangement joins TRBV28 to TRBJ2-7; 10 bases are a match to TRBD2. CDR1 and CDR2 from the germline V gene are MDHEN and SYDVKM. J was trimmed by 9 bases and V by 5 bases; bases with no gene match: 16. The CDR3 runs 16 residues. CDR3 nucleotide sequence: TGTGCCAGCAGTCCTCTAAGGAGCGGGAGGGCCGCTGTGCAGTACTTC. It translates to CASSPLRSGRAAVQYF.

The rearrangement links TRBV7-2 to TRBJ2-4; D remains ambiguous. The V end lost 6 bases, the J end lost 6 bases, and 15 bases lay between the germline ends. This CDR3 is 14 amino acids long. The germline CDR1 and CDR2 sequences are SGHTA and FQGNSA. CDR3 sequence: CASRNPSFGNIQYF. Here the CDR3 DNA reads TGTGCCAGCAGAAACCCCTCATTCGGAAACATTCAGTACTTC.

The chain couples TRBV2 to TRBJ1-4; 10 bases are a match to TRBD1. Trimming cost V 4 bases and J 7 bases; bases outside gene matches: 3. The germline gives CDR1 SNHLY, CDR2 FYNNEI. This CDR3 is 14 amino acids long. The CDR3 protein is CASSAGTGAEKLFF. In nucleotides, the CDR3 is TGTGCCAGCAGTGCCGGGACAGGGGCTGAAAAACTGTTTTTT.

The chain links TRBV7-9 to TRBJ2-5; a weak D match, TRBD1 (5 bases). Trimming cost V 5 bases and J 1 base, with 11 bases left between them. The CDR3 is 14 amino acids. Germline-derived CDR1 and CDR2 are SEHNR and FQNEAQ (reference sequence). CDR3 DNA: TGTGCCAGCAGCCCCAGGGCAAGCCAAGAGACCCAGTACTTC. Translated: CASSPRASQETQYF.

This clone was counted between two and nine times. V usage is TRBV24-1 and J usage is TRBJ2-2; 7 bases are a match to TRBD2. The CDR3 spans 12 residues. Germline CDR1 reads KGHDR; CDR2 reads SFDVKD. With 8 bases clipped from V and 6 bases from J, the junction kept 2 bases outside the gene matches. For the CDR3, the DNA is TGTGCCACCACGGCGGGGGCCGGGGAGCTGTTTTTT. Translation gives CATTAGAGELFF.

V and J are TRBV7-8 and TRBJ2-7; 8 bases map to TRBD1. Germline loops: CDR1 SGHVS, CDR2 FQNEAQ. CDR3 length: 15 amino acids. After removal of 5 bases from V and 4 bases from J, the junction contained 10 bases not matched to a gene. In DNA form, the CDR3 reads TGTGCCAGCAGCAAGACCGGGACAGGAGATTACGAGCAGTACTTC. Its protein product is CASSKTGTGDYEQYF.

J is TRBJ2-1 and V is TRBV6-2 or TRBV6-3, with no clear D. The CDR3 is 15 amino acids. CDR1 is MNHEY, CDR2 SVGEGT, per germline. Trimming left V 2 bases short and J 4 bases short, with 12 bases between. The CDR3: CASSYLRTVYNEQFF. The DNA of the CDR3 is TGTGCCAGCAGTTACCTCCGGACGGTATACAATGAGCAGTTCTTC.

V gene TRBV5-1 combines with J gene TRBJ1-5; 7 positions match TRBD1. J was trimmed by 2 bases and V by 4 bases; bases with no gene match: 6. The CDR3 sequence is 15 residues long. CDR1 is SGHRS and CDR2 is YFSETQ in the germline V gene. The DNA of the CDR3 is TGCGCCAGCAGCCCCGAGGGGGCGGGCAATCAGCCCCAGCATTTT. Translated: CASSPEGAGNQPQHF.

This chain uses TRBV7-6 with TRBJ1-1; D is unclear. This CDR3 spans 18 amino acids. Deletions cut 4 bases from V and 1 base from J, with 22 bases between. Germline CDR1 is SGHVS and CDR2 is FNYEAQ. Here the CDR3 DNA reads TGTGCCAGCAGCTCCCGGGCCAGCCCCTGGGCGGAGAACACTGAAGCTTTCTTT. Translated, it gives CASSSRASPWAENTEAFF.

V usage is TRBV10-3 and J usage is TRBJ1-1; D remains ambiguous. The germline CDR1 and CDR2 sequences are ENHRY and SYGVKD. The V gene lost 2 bases and the J gene lost 0 bases, with 7 bases spanning the gap. The CDR3 is 14 residues long. The CDR3 nucleotides read TGTGCCATCAGTGAGGGAATAGTGAACACTGAAGCTTTCTTT. It specifies CAISEGIVNTEAFF.

The V and J genes are TRBV11-3 and TRBJ2-3, with D perhaps assigned TRBD1 or TRBD2 (6 bases each). V lost 5 bases to trimming and J lost 4 bases, with 16 bases between them. The CDR3 has 15 amino acids. Germline V gives CDR1 SGHNT, CDR2 YENEEA. Written as DNA, the CDR3 is TGTGCCAGCAGCAGAGGTTCAGGGGAGGCAGATACGCAGTATTTT. Its protein is CASSRGSGEADTQYF.

The chain is built from TRBV28 and TRBJ1-5; TRBD1 is a possible D gene (6 bases). CDR3 length equals 14 residues. Trimming took 2 bases from V and 8 from J, leaving 13 bases between them. Germline CDR1 MDHEN, CDR2 SYDVKM. For the CDR3, the DNA is TGTGCCAGCAGTTTAATTTCCGGGGGCGAGCCCCAGCATTTT. Its protein product is CASSLISGGEPQHF.

The chain recombines TRBV19 with TRBJ2-3; TRBD1 is a possible D gene (6 bases). V lost 5 bases to trimming and J lost 5 bases, with 17 bases between them. This CDR3 has 15 amino acids. Per the germline V gene, CDR1 is LNHDA and CDR2 is SQIVND (reference sequence). In DNA form, the CDR3 reads TGTGCCAGTAGTCCAGGACAGATGTTAGGAGATACGCAGTATTTT. It codes for CASSPGQMLGDTQYF.

V usage is TRBV20-1 and J usage is TRBJ2-3, with 8 bases aligning to TRBD2. V gave up 3 bases and J gave up 2 bases; unmatched junction bases: 7. Germline CDR1 DFQATT, CDR2 SNEGSKA (reference sequence). This CDR3 is built from 15 residues. The DNA for the CDR3 is TGCAGTGCTAGTAGCCTAGCGGGCTACACAGATACGCAGTATTTT. It translates to CSASSLAGYTDTQYF.

This clone was seen a single time. The chain has TRBV6-1 and TRBJ2-7; 8 positions match TRBD1. Per the germline V gene, CDR1 is MNHNS and CDR2 is SASEGT. Trimming removed 1 base from V and 2 bases from J; junction bases left unmatched: 13. The CDR3 extends over 18 amino acids. In nucleotides, the CDR3 is TGTGCCAGCAGTGAAGAGGACAGGGCCGACATGATAACCTACGAGCAGTACTTC. Its translation is CASSEEDRADMITYEQYF.

The chain carries TRBV3-1 (or the pseudogene TRBV3-2) and TRBJ2-7, with TRBD2 identical over 9 bases. The V and J ends lost 3 bases and 4 bases, in that order; junction bases with no gene match: 4. Germline CDR1 and CDR2: LGHDT and YNNKEL (reference sequence). This CDR3 comprises 14 residues. The chain's CDR3 is CASSHTSGWYEQYF. CDR3 in DNA: TGTGCCAGCAGCCATACTAGCGGGTGGTACGAGCAGTACTTC.

The chain couples TRBV7-9 to TRBJ1-1; D call uncertain. Trimming left V 6 bases short and J 6 bases short, with 14 bases between. CDR1 is SEHNR, CDR2 FQNEAQ, per germline (reference sequence). This CDR3 contains 13 residues. CDR3 protein: CASRSKGPPEAFF. In DNA form, the CDR3 reads TGTGCCAGCAGGTCTAAGGGCCCGCCTGAAGCTTTCTTT.

The chain carries TRBV19 and TRBJ2-2; perhaps TRBD2 as D (6 bases). This CDR3 region has 14 residues. Trimming stripped 7 bases from V and 1 base from J, with 10 bases between. The germline V gene encodes CDR1 LNHDA and CDR2 SQIVND (reference sequence). The CDR3 DNA reads TGTGCCAGTATGCGGGGCGTGAACACCGGGGAGCTGTTTTTT. This gives the protein CASMRGVNTGELFF.

V usage is TRBV5-4 and J usage is TRBJ2-3; TRBD2 matches 11 bases. In germline, CDR1 is SGHNT, CDR2 YYREEE (reference sequence). The CDR3 is 17 residues long. Germline trimming cut 4 bases from V and 3 bases from J; bases unmatched to any gene: 10. The chain's CDR3 is CASSPSTSGRFTDTQYF. As DNA, the CDR3 is TGTGCCAGCAGCCCCTCAACTAGCGGGAGATTTACAGATACGCAGTATTTT.

The chain uses TRBV19 and TRBJ2-6; 10 bases are shared with TRBD1. The germline gives CDR1 LNHDA, CDR2 SQIVND (reference sequence). V shed 6 bases and J 2 bases; nucleotides not matched to a gene: 7. There are 17 residues in the CDR3. For the CDR3, the DNA is TGTGCCAGTAGCCTCCGGGACAGGGGCGCTGGGGCCAACGTCCTGACTTTC. Protein: CASSLRDRGAGANVLTF.

CDR3 coding DNA: TGTGCCAGCAGCTTGCTGTATGTTCTGGGGGTAAACTATGGCTACACCTTC. Protein sequence: CASSLLYVLGVNYGYTF. The chain joins TRBV5-6 to TRBJ1-2, with TRBD1 as a possible D gene (5 bases). This CDR3 contains 17 residues. Looked up from germline, CDR1 is SGHDT and CDR2 is YYEEEE. Trimming removed 1 base from V and 2 bases from J, with 18 bases in between.

The rearrangement uses TRBV2 and TRBJ1-1; 7 nucleotides agree with TRBD1. Germline trimming cut 6 bases from V and 11 bases from J; bases unmatched to any gene: 18. The CDR3 is made up of 15 amino acids. Germline CDR1 SNHLY, CDR2 FYNNEI. The CDR3 coding sequence is TGTGCCAGCAGGAGAACTAGACAGGGACAATTACAGGCTTTCTTT. Residues: CASRRTRQGQLQAFF. Full variable domain (outside the CDR3, taken from reference TRBV2 and TRBJ1-1): EPEVTQTPSHQVTQMGQEVILRCVPISNHLYFYWYRQILGQKVEFLVSFYNNEISEKSEIFDDQFSVERPDGSNFTLKIRSTKLEDSAMYFCASRRTRQGQLQAFFGQGTRLTVV.

The V and J genes are TRBV5-1 and TRBJ2-7; D uncertain. V was clipped by 5 bases and J by 4 bases, with 13 bases between them. Per germline, CDR1 SGHRS and CDR2 YFSETQ. This CDR3 is 13 amino acids long. This chain's CDR3 is CASRGTVSYEQYF. The CDR3 region has the DNA TGCGCCAGCAGAGGAACAGTTTCGTACGAGCAGTACTTC.

The chain has TRBV30 and TRBJ2-1, with D perhaps TRBD2 (5 bases). The germline gives CDR1 GTSNPN, CDR2 SVGIG (reference sequence). The CDR3 has 17 residues. The V and J ends lost 1 base and 0 bases respectively, with 16 bases between them. CDR3 bases: TGTGCCTGGAGTGAACCCCGGGATTTCCCCTCCTACAATGAGCAGTTCTTC. Its protein is CAWSEPRDFPSYNEQFF.

The rearrangement joins TRBV28 to TRBJ2-1; 8 bases agree with TRBD2. The germline gives CDR1 MDHEN, CDR2 SYDVKM. V lost 7 bases, J lost 6 bases, and 11 bases stayed unmatched. The CDR3 has 15 residues. The CDR3 loop is CASTQAGVYGNEQFF. The CDR3 bases are TGTGCCAGCACCCAAGCGGGAGTCTATGGCAATGAGCAGTTCTTC.

The V call is TRBV4-1, the J call TRBJ2-7; TRBD2 matches at 7 bases. The length of the CDR3 is 16 residues. Germline V lookup: CDR1 MGHRA, CDR2 YSYEKL. V lost 0 bases, J lost 0 bases, and 5 bases stayed unmatched. As DNA, the CDR3 is TGCGCCAGCAGCCAAGATCGGCGGGGGAGCTCCTACGAGCAGTACTTC. Translating it yields CASSQDRRGSSYEQYF.

The rearrangement links TRBV18 to TRBJ1-2; D unclear. V gave up 5 bases and J gave up 6 bases, with 10 bases separating them. This CDR3 spans 12 amino acids. Germline CDR1 and CDR2: KGHSH and LQKENI. The DNA for the CDR3 is TGTGCCAGCTCAACCGAGCGGGATGGCTACACCTTC. This gives the protein CASSTERDGYTF.

The chain uses TRBV3-1 (or the pseudogene TRBV3-2) and TRBJ1-5; D unclear. The CDR3 sequence is 14 residues long. Trimming shortened V by 0 bases and J by 7 bases, and 10 bases separated the two germline ends. CDR1 and CDR2 from the germline V gene are LGHDT and YNNKEL (reference sequence). Here the CDR3 DNA reads TGTGCCAGCAGCCAAGATGGCGGCTTCCAGCCCCAGCATTTT. Translating gives CASSQDGGFQPQHF.

The chain is built from TRBV30 and TRBJ2-5; 11 bases match TRBD2. Germline lookup yields CDR1 GTSNPN and CDR2 SVGIG (reference sequence). The CDR3 is 14 residues long. After removal of 3 bases from V and 4 bases from J, the junction contained 4 bases not matched to a gene. The CDR3 bases are TGTGCCTGGAGGCTAGCGGGAGGCAGAGAGACCCAGTACTTC. Translating gives CAWRLAGGRETQYF.

This rearrangement joins TRBV13 to TRBJ2-3; D possibly corresponds to TRBD1 (5 bases). The CDR3 covers 16 residues. Deletions cut 5 bases from V and 4 bases from J, with 19 bases between. Germline lookup yields CDR1 PRHDT and CDR2 FYEKMQ (reference sequence). The CDR3 loop is CASSTNQGDFADTQYF. The CDR3 DNA follows: TGTGCCAGCAGCACTAATCAAGGGGATTTCGCAGATACGCAGTATTTT.